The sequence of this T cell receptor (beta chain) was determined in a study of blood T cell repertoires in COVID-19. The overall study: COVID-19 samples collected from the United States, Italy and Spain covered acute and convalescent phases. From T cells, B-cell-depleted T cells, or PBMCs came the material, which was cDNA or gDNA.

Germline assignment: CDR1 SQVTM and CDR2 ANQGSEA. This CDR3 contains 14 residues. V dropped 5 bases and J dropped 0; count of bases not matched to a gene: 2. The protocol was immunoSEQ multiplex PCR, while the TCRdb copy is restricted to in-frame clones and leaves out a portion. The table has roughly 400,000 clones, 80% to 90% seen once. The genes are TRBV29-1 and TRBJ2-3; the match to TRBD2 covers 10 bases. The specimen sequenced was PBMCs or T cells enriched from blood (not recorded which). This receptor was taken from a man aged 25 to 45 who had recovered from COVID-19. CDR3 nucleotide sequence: TGCAGCGTTACGACTAGCGGGAGCACAGATACGCAGTATTTT. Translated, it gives CSVTTSGSTDTQYF.